The present T cell receptor beta chain was sequenced within a study of T cells in Graves' hyperthyroidism and ophthalmopathy. General study points: Separating ophthalmopathy from stable hyperthyroidism was achieved by a 13 V-J model. Most clonotypes that expanded in the thyroid above 0.001 also showed up in blood.

The CDR3 is 15 amino acids. The V gene's germline CDR1 is MNHNS and CDR2 SASEGT. V was pared by 4 bases and J by 3 bases, with 15 bases between. Details on this clonotype: The antigen remains unidentified.

Authors of the study amplified TCR beta CDR3 regions from RNA transcripts. HTBI primers drove first-round RT-PCR of the TCR CDR3. TCRdb independently ran MiXCR on the multiplex PCR reads; one entry per CDR3 protein. The data contain approximately 700,000 distinct CDR3 sequences, roughly 46% of them singletons. This receptor was obtained from an adult man with Graves' disease, either hyperthyroidism or ophthalmopathy (not recorded which). The chain uses TRBV6-1 and TRBJ1-1; D not certain. Specimen: peripheral blood or thyroid tissue (not recorded which). CDR3 DNA: TGTGCCAGCAGTGGATCGAAGGGTAGGGACACTGAAGCTTTCTTT. The encoded protein is CASSGSKGRDTEAFF.